The clone carrying this T cell receptor beta chain has only one observation. The target antigen is unknown. The sample belongs to a study of OX40 agonist ivuxolimab in advanced cancers. Background on the study: At about 81% male, the cohort had a mean age of around 56 years, ranging from about 23 to 79.

Data came from immunoSEQ multiplex PCR; TCRdb stores just in-frame clones and leaves some out. Of about 70,000 clones listed, approximately 92% were seen once; the top ten hold more than 4.5%. Points from the study as a whole: Averaged across samples, CD8+ T cells carried more expanded clones than CD4+ did. Clonal expansion among partial responders at 0.1-3.0 mg/kg ranked near the lowest.

Germline V gene lookup returns CDR1 SGHVS and CDR2 FNYEAQ. The CDR3 spans 14 residues. V gave up 5 bases and J gave up 7 bases; unmatched junction bases: 9. The sample consisted of CD4+ or CD8+ T cells sorted from blood, taken in a trial of the OX40 agonist ivuxolimab. The sequence came from an adult with an advanced solid tumor such as melanoma, head and neck, liver or kidney cancer. The chain is built from TRBV7-6 and TRBJ2-3; 7 nucleotides match TRBD2. In DNA form, the CDR3 reads TGTGCCAGCAGCCAATCTAGCGGACACCATACGCAGTATTTT. It codes for CASSQSSGHHTQYF.